This T cell receptor (beta chain) was sequenced in a study of blood T cell repertoires in COVID-19. Overall study context: Both acute and convalescent COVID-19 samples were obtained from the United States, Italy and Spain. T cells, B-cell-depleted T cells, or PBMCs supplied cDNA or gDNA.

Authors' processing steps: Amplification from reference gene primers served as the basis for estimated nucleated cell counts. Repertoires were generated with immunoSEQ multiplex PCR, while TCRdb's copy carries only in-frame clones and drops some. Clonal size and the V and J genes are those of that table, whereas D and trimming came from the DNA. The table includes roughly 40,000 clones, about nine tenths detected once. Unmatched junction bases numbered 8, after V lost 6 bases and J lost 3 bases. The CDR3 extends over 15 amino acids. Germline V CDR1 and CDR2: SGHTA, FQGNSA. The rearrangement joins TRBV7-2 to TRBJ2-1, with TRBD1 identical over 7 bases. The TCR comes from an older man with acute or convalescent COVID-19. Sequenced material: peripheral blood. This CDR3 is CASRPTGTDYNEQFF. The CDR3 DNA sequence: TGTGCCAGCAGACCGACCGGGACAGACTACAATGAGCAGTTCTTC.